Below are 20 T cell receptor beta chains sequenced from a single sample in a study of vaccination and CD4 T cells after COVID-19. Noted treatment: roughly nine-day PBMC culture with coronavirus spike peptide pools or control peptides (ViraFEST assay). Antigen specificity for these receptors is unknown. The Oncomine TCR Beta short-read assay was what sequenced the DNA obtained from cultured CD4+ T cells. TCRdb analysed the PCR reads with MiXCR anew, one entry per CDR3 protein. The data contain 9,000 to 15,000 distinct CDR3 sequences, 50% to 55% of them seen just once; the ten biggest clones take up around a third. The sample taken for sequencing was CD4+ T cells from blood, cultured in vitro. The receptor set was obtained from a human donor who had recovered from COVID-19.

V usage is TRBV15 and J usage is TRBJ2-3; 9 positions agree with TRBD2. Germline V gives CDR1 LNHNV, CDR2 YYDKDF (reference sequence). The V and J ends lost 5 bases and 6 bases, in that order; junction bases with no gene match: 6. The CDR3 extends over 14 amino acids. As DNA, the CDR3 is TGTGCCACCAGCTCGCGGGGGGGCCAGGATACGCAGTATTTT. Protein sequence: CATSSRGGQDTQYF.

The rearrangement joins TRBV6-1 to TRBJ1-1, with D possibly matching TRBD1 (6 bases). V dropped 6 bases and J dropped 3 bases, with 14 bases sitting between them. This CDR3 is 14 amino acids long. Germline assignment: CDR1 MNHNS and CDR2 SASEGT. CDR3 region: CASRKTGLYTEAFF. Here the CDR3 DNA reads TGTGCCAGCAGGAAGACAGGACTTTACACTGAAGCTTTCTTT.

This clonotype was observed a handful of times. The V call is TRBV20-1, the J call TRBJ2-7, with D uncertain. The CDR3 sequence is 13 residues long. The ends were cut back, 3 bases at V and 0 bases at J, with 9 bases in the middle. The germline V gene encodes CDR1 DFQATT and CDR2 SNEGSKA (reference sequence). Here the CDR3 reads CSASRAHSYEQYF. Here the CDR3 DNA reads TGCAGTGCTAGCCGGGCCCACTCCTACGAGCAGTACTTC.

The chain has TRBV6-2 or TRBV6-3 and TRBJ2-6, with a possible D match to TRBD1 (6 bases). V was cut by 6 bases and J by 4 bases, with 16 bases left in between. Looked up from germline, CDR1 is MNHEY and CDR2 is SVGEGT. The CDR3 consists of 16 residues. The chain's CDR3 is CASRANRETGANVLTF. The CDR3, as DNA: TGTGCCAGCAGGGCGAACAGGGAAACCGGGGCCAACGTCCTGACTTTC.

The chain links TRBV11-2 to TRBJ1-2; D is possibly TRBD1 (5 bases). The CDR3 runs 14 residues. Germline lookup yields CDR1 SGHAT and CDR2 FQNNGV. V was pared by 3 bases and J by 4 bases, with 12 bases between. The CDR3 region has the DNA TGTGCCAGCAGCTTTTCTTTGGGGGGCTATGGCTACACCTTC. Protein: CASSFSLGGYGYTF.

The rearrangement joins TRBV7-2 to TRBJ2-5, with D possibly being TRBD1 (5 bases). The CDR3 has 15 residues. The V and J ends lost 6 bases and 8 bases respectively, with 22 bases between them. CDR1 is SGHTA and CDR2 is FQGNSA in the germline V gene. CDR3: CASSPQGLSRGTQYF. CDR3 nucleotides: TGTGCCAGCAGTCCTCAGGGTCTATCTAGAGGAACCCAGTACTTC. Looking up the rest from reference TRBV7-2 and TRBJ2-5 gives the full variable domain: GAGVSQSPSNKVTEKGKDVELRCDPISGHTALYWYRQSLGQGLEFLIYFQGNSAPDKSGLPSDRFSAERTGGSVSTLTIQRTQQEDSAVYLCASSPQGLSRGTQYFGPGTRLLVL.

This clonotype is judged medium-sized (0.01 to 0.1%). The chain is built from TRBV6-1 and TRBJ1-2; the match to TRBD1 covers 7 bases. The CDR3 consists of 16 residues. The ends lost 4 bases at V and 10 bases at J; junction bases unmatched: 18. Germline values: CDR1 MNHNS, CDR2 SASEGT. DNA of the CDR3: TGTGCCAGCAGTGGTACTGGGGGGGGACAGTCCTTTCCCTACACCTTC. Translated: CASSGTGGGQSFPYTF.

The chain has TRBV3-1 and TRBJ1-1; the D gene is possibly TRBD1 (5 bases). The CDR3 totals 14 residues. Trimming removed 3 bases from V and 1 base from J, with 9 bases in between. The germline gives CDR1 LGHDT, CDR2 YNNKEL (reference sequence). DNA for the CDR3: TGTGCCAGCAGCCAGGGGGTAAGGAACACTGAAGCTTTCTTT. It is translated as CASSQGVRNTEAFF.

The gene calls are TRBV12-3 or TRBV12-4 and TRBJ1-2; weak D call: TRBD1 (6 bases). The CDR3 length is 14 residues. V lost 2 bases, J lost 8 bases, and 15 bases lay in between. As DNA, the CDR3 is TGTGCCAGCAGTTTACTCCAGGGGCTGGGGGGCTACACCTTC. It translates to CASSLLQGLGGYTF.

The gene calls are TRBV7-6 and TRBJ2-6; D gene uncertain. In germline, CDR1 is SGHVS, CDR2 FNYEAQ. V was pared by 1 base and J by 0 bases, with 25 bases between. The CDR3 loop spans 22 amino acids. The CDR3, as DNA: TGTGCCAGCAGCTTAGTTCCCCCGAACTTGGGGTCTTCTAGCTCTGGGGCCAACGTCCTGACTTTC. The encoded protein is CASSLVPPNLGSSSSGANVLTF.

This clonotype was recorded a few times. This CDR3 is CASKEGNEETQYF. As DNA, the CDR3 is TGTGCCAGCAAAGAAGGGAACGAAGAGACCCAGTACTTC. The rearrangement links TRBV2 to TRBJ2-5; D gene ambiguous. CDR1 is SNHLY and CDR2 is FYNNEI in the germline V gene. The CDR3 is 13 residues long. The V end was cut by 7 bases, the J end by 3 bases, with 12 bases between.

The rearrangement uses TRBV7-9 and TRBJ2-6; 7 nucleotides line up with TRBD1. The germline V gene has CDR1 SEHNR and CDR2 FQNEAQ (reference sequence). J was trimmed by 2 bases and V by 5 bases; bases with no gene match: 3. This CDR3 is 15 amino acids long. CDR3 bases: TGTGCCAGCAGCCTAACAGGGGCTGGGGCCAACGTCCTGACTTTC. It is translated as CASSLTGAGANVLTF.

This clonotype is categorized as medium-sized. The chain recombines TRBV2 with TRBJ1-2; D unclear. The CDR3 consists of 12 residues. The germline V gene has CDR1 SNHLY and CDR2 FYNNEI. With 8 bases removed from V and 6 bases from J, the gap between germline ends came to 13 bases. The CDR3 is CASQRTVDGYTF. The DNA for the CDR3 is TGTGCCAGCCAACGGACGGTGGATGGCTACACCTTC.

This chain links TRBV20-1 with TRBJ1-6; D ambiguous. The V and J ends lost 0 bases and 0 bases respectively, with 9 bases between them. This CDR3 has 16 amino acids. Germline V gene sequence: CDR1 DFQATT, CDR2 SNEGSKA (reference sequence). CDR3 residues: CSARDEGRSYNSPLHF. CDR3 bases: TGCAGTGCTAGAGATGAAGGGCGCTCCTATAATTCACCCCTCCACTTT.

This rearrangement joins TRBV6-1 to TRBJ1-3, with D possibly TRBD1 on 5 matching bases. Germline CDR1 MNHNS, CDR2 SASEGT. This CDR3 is built from 14 residues. The V and J ends lost 6 bases and 4 bases respectively, with 13 bases between them. For the CDR3, the DNA is TGTGCCAGCAGAAGAGGGGTGGGAGGAAACACCATATATTTT. Translated: CASRRGVGGNTIYF.

The V call is TRBV5-4, the J call TRBJ2-3; 7 bases line up with TRBD1. V gave up 3 bases and J gave up 8 bases; unmatched junction bases: 6. Germline V gene data show CDR1 as SGHNT and CDR2 as YYREEE (reference sequence). The length of the CDR3 is 13 residues. The DNA for the CDR3 is TGTGCCAGCAGCTCCACAGGGGTGACTACGCAGTATTTT. Translation: CASSSTGVTTQYF.

Only a few counts were recorded for this clonotype. The chain links TRBV20-1 to TRBJ2-3; TRBD2 aligns across 12 bases. The CDR3 sequence is 15 residues long. The V and J ends lost 1 base and 2 bases, in that order; junction bases with no gene match: 1. CDR1 DFQATT and CDR2 SNEGSKA come from the germline V gene (reference sequence). The CDR3 protein is CSARGTSGVTDTQYF. CDR3 DNA sequence: TGCAGTGCTAGAGGGACTAGCGGGGTCACAGATACGCAGTATTTT.

This clonotype has just a few counts. The CDR3 loop reads CASSLRTPGDGYTF. In nucleotides, the CDR3 is TGTGCCAGCAGCTTACGGACACCGGGGGATGGCTACACCTTC. The chain has TRBV11-2 and TRBJ1-2, with D tentatively TRBD1 (5 bases). The CDR3 sequence is 14 residues long. Deletions cut 2 bases from V and 6 bases from J, with 13 bases between. Germline-derived CDR1 and CDR2 are SGHAT and FQNNGV.

V is TRBV20-1 and J is TRBJ2-5; 7 bases align to TRBD1. This CDR3 is built from 12 residues. Germline CDR1 and CDR2: DFQATT and SNEGSKA (reference sequence). With V trimmed by 6 bases and J by 3 bases, 4 bases remained unmatched. As DNA, the CDR3 is TGCAGTGCCTTCGACAGGGAAGAGACCCAGTACTTC. Protein: CSAFDREETQYF.

This chain links TRBV7-8 with TRBJ2-4; TRBD2 matches 11 bases. Germline V CDR1 and CDR2: SGHVS, FQNEAQ. CDR3 size: 16 residues. The junction had 3 bases not matched to a gene; V was cut back by 3 bases and J by 2 bases. The CDR3 is CASSFSGGATKNIQYF. Here the CDR3 DNA reads TGTGCCAGCAGCTTTAGCGGGGGGGCCACCAAAAACATTCAGTACTTC.